The 26 T cell receptor beta chains reported below all come from one sample, sequenced in a study of T cells after yellow fever vaccination. TCRdb reanalysed the 5' RACE reads using MiXCR and keeps one entry per CDR3 protein. This table has around 320,000 distinct CDR3 sequences, approximately 10% appearing once. Here the sequenced sample was CD4+ T cells sorted from PBMCs, taken 5 days after the yellow fever booster vaccination. The receptors were gathered from a man younger than 30 who received the YFV17D yellow fever vaccine.

The sample holds one count of this clonotype. The J gene is TRBJ2-1, the V gene TRBV29-1; 9 positions match TRBD1. Unmatched junction bases numbered 4, after V lost 6 bases and J lost 7 bases. Germline-derived CDR1 and CDR2 are SQVTM and ANQGSEA. The CDR3 is 12 residues long. CDR3 nucleotides: TGCAGCGTAGCGACAGGGGGGAATGAGCAGTTCTTC. Its protein product is CSVATGGNEQFF.

The CDR3 region is CASSEALGRPNTEAFF. The DNA for the CDR3 is TGTGCCAGCAGTGAAGCGCTGGGCAGACCGAACACTGAAGCTTTCTTT. The chain couples TRBV2 to TRBJ1-1; no reliable D call. The V gene's germline CDR1 is SNHLY and CDR2 FYNNEI. CDR3 length: 16 amino acids. V gave up 0 bases and J gave up 1 base, with 12 bases separating them. Combining the CDR3 with reference TRBV2 and TRBJ1-1 gives the whole variable domain EPEVTQTPSHQVTQMGQEVILRCVPISNHLYFYWYRQILGQKVEFLVSFYNNEISEKSEIFDDQFSVERPDGSNFTLKIRSTKLEDSAMYFCASSEALGRPNTEAFFGQGTRLTVV.

This clonotype was seen only a few times. This chain links TRBV11-2 with TRBJ2-3, with D perhaps TRBD1 (6 bases). V dropped 3 bases and J dropped 7 bases, with 17 bases sitting between them. Looked up from germline, CDR1 is SGHAT and CDR2 is FQNNGV. CDR3 size: 15 residues. Here the CDR3 DNA reads TGTGCCAGCAGCTTTATCCACAGGGCGTCAAATACGCAGTATTTT. Protein sequence: CASSFIHRASNTQYF.

This clonotype was picked up a small number of times. This CDR3 is CASSFTRETQYF. The CDR3 DNA follows: TGTGCCAGCAGCTTTACTAGGGAGACCCAGTACTTC. The rearrangement uses TRBV7-9 and TRBJ2-5; D might be TRBD2 (5 bases). Germline lookup yields CDR1 SEHNR and CDR2 FQNEAQ (reference sequence). V was cut by 3 bases and J by 5 bases, with 7 bases left in between. The length of the CDR3 is 12 residues.

This clonotype was detected ten times or more. V and J are TRBV5-1 and TRBJ2-1, with TRBD2 identical over 7 bases. The CDR3 is made up of 17 amino acids. Germline assignment: CDR1 SGHRS and CDR2 YFSETQ. V gave up 0 bases and J gave up 5 bases; unmatched junction bases: 11. CDR3 amino acids: CASSLVHRDYKNNEQFF. The CDR3 DNA is TGCGCCAGCAGCTTGGTCCACCGGGACTACAAGAACAATGAGCAGTTCTTC.

This clonotype has only one observation. The chain links TRBV7-2 to TRBJ1-3; no reliable D call. V was clipped by 0 bases and J by 0 bases, with 6 bases between them. The CDR3 contains 15 residues. Germline values: CDR1 SGHTA, CDR2 FQGNSA. CDR3 amino acids: CASSLASHSGNTIYF. CDR3 coding DNA: TGTGCCAGCAGCTTAGCTAGTCACTCTGGAAACACCATATATTTT. Full variable domain (remainder filled in from reference TRBV7-2 and TRBJ1-3): GAGVSQSPSNKVTEKGKDVELRCDPISGHTALYWYRQSLGQGLEFLIYFQGNSAPDKSGLPSDRFSAERTGGSVSTLTIQRTQQEDSAVYLCASSLASHSGNTIYFGEGSWLTVV.

This rearrangement joins TRBV7-6 to TRBJ2-5; unclear D gene. The CDR3 runs 12 residues. The germline V gene encodes CDR1 SGHVS and CDR2 FNYEAQ. V lost 5 bases and J 9 bases, leaving 13 bases between the germline ends. The CDR3 sequence: CASSLPRAPQYF. Written as DNA, the CDR3 is TGTGCCAGCAGCCTACCTCGGGCGCCCCAGTACTTC.

The table lists this clonotype with many counts. The CDR3: CASSLAGAYNEQFF. The CDR3 nucleotides read TGTGCCAGCAGCTTAGCGGGGGCCTACAATGAGCAGTTCTTC. V usage is TRBV11-2 and J usage is TRBJ2-1; D perhaps matches TRBD2 (6 bases). Germline loops: CDR1 SGHAT, CDR2 FQNNGV. This CDR3 region has 14 residues. The ends were cut back, 1 base at V and 2 bases at J, with 6 bases in the middle.

This clonotype was seen more than once but under ten times. CDR3 bases: TGTGCCAGCAGCACAACCCTACGCATTAGCTCCTACGAGCAGTACTTC. It specifies CASSTTLRISSYEQYF. The rearrangement links TRBV12-3 or TRBV12-4 to TRBJ2-7, with D hard to call. Trimming removed 6 bases at V and 0 bases at J, with 18 bases between. The CDR3 extends over 16 amino acids.

The chain is built from TRBV7-2 and TRBJ2-1; the D is unclear. The CDR3 length is 15 residues. CDR1 SGHTA and CDR2 FQGNSA come from the germline V gene. V shed 1 base and J shed 4 bases, with 11 bases lying between them. The CDR3 nucleotides are TGTGCCAGCAGCTTAGAGTATCAGGTTTACAATGAGCAGTTCTTC. Encoded protein: CASSLEYQVYNEQFF.

The table lists this clonotype with a few counts. Compared with germline, one end of the junction differs, possibly owing to a read error. The chain recombines TRBV7-7 with TRBJ2-1, with D perhaps TRBD2 (5 bases). Germline V gene data show CDR1 as SSHAT and CDR2 as FNYEAQ (reference sequence). This CDR3 is built from 15 residues. The CDR3 protein is CASSLEGSTVNEQFF. The CDR3, as DNA: TGTGCTAGCAGCTTAGAAGGGAGCACAGTCAATGAGCAGTTCTTC.

There are many counts of this clonotype. V gene TRBV6-5 combines with J gene TRBJ2-3; 9 bases agree with TRBD1. V gave up 8 bases and J gave up 7 bases; unmatched junction bases: 10. Germline V gene lookup returns CDR1 MNHEY and CDR2 SVGAGI. This CDR3 has 14 amino acids. The CDR3 loop reads CASWDRARRNTQYF. CDR3 coding DNA: TGTGCCAGCTGGGACAGGGCCCGCAGGAATACGCAGTATTTT.

In nucleotides, the CDR3 is TGCAGTGCCGTTCTTACTAGCAATCAGCCCCAGCATTTT. Protein product: CSAVLTSNQPQHF. The chain carries TRBV20-1 and TRBJ1-5; no definite D call. Germline CDR1 is DFQATT and CDR2 is SNEGSKA (reference sequence). V was cut by 6 bases and J by 0 bases, with 9 bases left in between. CDR3 length: 13 residues.

The chain links TRBV19 to TRBJ1-4; 8 bases align to TRBD1. V shed 5 bases, J shed 8 bases, and the junction held 10 bases outside the gene matches. Germline V CDR1 and CDR2: LNHDA, SQIVND (reference sequence). This CDR3 has 15 amino acids. CDR3 DNA: TGTGCCAGTAGTCCCCGGACAGGGAAGCTCGAAAAACTGTTTTTT. Its translation: CASSPRTGKLEKLFF.

This clonotype was detected a few times. This sequence joins TRBV12-3 or TRBV12-4 and TRBJ2-5; 11 bases align to TRBD1. The CDR3 runs to 13 residues. Unmatched junction bases numbered 7, after V lost 10 bases and J lost 6 bases. The CDR3 loop reads CATSGTGGKTQYF. CDR3 in DNA: TGTGCCACCTCCGGGACAGGGGGAAAGACCCAGTACTTC.

The chain combines TRBV18 with TRBJ2-7, with TRBD1 matching 8 bases. Per the germline V gene, CDR1 is KGHSH and CDR2 is LQKENI. Losses at the gene ends were 2 bases for V and 5 bases for J; bases not matched to a gene: 5. This CDR3 spans 14 amino acids. This CDR3 reads CASSPRQGTHEQYV. DNA for the CDR3: TGTGCCAGCTCACCAAGACAGGGGACCCACGAGCAGTACGTC.

The V gene is TRBV5-1, the J gene TRBJ2-5, with 9 bases that match TRBD2. The CDR3 is made up of 15 amino acids. V shed 4 bases, J shed 5 bases, and the junction held 9 bases outside the gene matches. Germline CDR1 and CDR2: SGHRS and YFSETQ. The CDR3 is CASSHGTSTEETQYF. DNA for the CDR3: TGCGCCAGCAGCCACGGGACTAGCACGGAGGAGACCCAGTACTTC.

This clonotype was detected ten times or more. This chain joins TRBV20-1 and TRBJ2-1; D tentatively reads TRBD1 or TRBD2 (5 bases each). Germline assignment: CDR1 DFQATT and CDR2 SNEGSKA (reference sequence). The V end lost 4 bases, the J end lost 4 bases, and 14 bases lay between the germline ends. CDR3 length: 14 amino acids. CDR3 sequence: CSATSGTGYNEQFF. The CDR3 DNA reads as TGCAGTGCTACCTCCGGGACGGGTTACAATGAGCAGTTCTTC.

The chain recombines TRBV5-1 with TRBJ1-1, with D perhaps TRBD1 (5 bases). CDR3 length equals 16 residues. Germline V CDR1 and CDR2: SGHRS, YFSETQ. The germline V and J ends were trimmed by 3 bases and 0 bases, with 15 bases remaining between them. CDR3 region: CASSSGRNYMNTEAFF. CDR3 DNA sequence: TGCGCCAGCAGCTCGGGACGGAATTACATGAACACTGAAGCTTTCTTT.

The chain carries TRBV12-3 or TRBV12-4 and TRBJ1-6, with D unclear. This CDR3 comprises 15 residues. Trimming removed 5 bases from V and 7 bases from J, with 15 bases in between. Here the CDR3 reads CASSENPVMNSPLHF. CDR3 bases: TGTGCCAGCAGTGAAAATCCAGTAATGAATTCACCCCTCCACTTT.

The chain couples TRBV5-1 to TRBJ2-5, with 10 nucleotides matching TRBD1. The germline CDR1 and CDR2 sequences are SGHRS and YFSETQ. The CDR3 extends over 17 amino acids. After removal of 6 bases from V and 5 bases from J, the junction contained 16 bases not matched to a gene. Written as DNA, the CDR3 is TGCGCCAGCAAATTGACAGGGGGCGCCTTAGTAGGGGAGACCCAGTACTTC. Amino acids: CASKLTGGALVGETQYF.

The chain joins TRBV7-2 to TRBJ2-3; TRBD2 matches at 9 bases. The CDR3 extends over 15 amino acids. J was trimmed by 1 base and V by 3 bases; bases with no gene match: 2. Germline V gene data show CDR1 as SGHTA and CDR2 as FQGNSA. This chain's CDR3 is CASSFSSGGTDTQYF. The DNA for the CDR3 is TGTGCCAGCAGCTTCTCTAGCGGGGGCACAGATACGCAGTATTTT.

V and J are TRBV6-1 and TRBJ1-2; D gene ambiguous. CDR3 size: 14 residues. Trimming removed 0 bases at V and 4 bases at J, with 9 bases between. CDR1 and CDR2 from the germline V gene are MNHNS and SASEGT. CDR3 nucleotide sequence: TGTGCCAGCAGTGAAGCCCTCCAGGCCTATGGCTACACCTTC. The encoded protein is CASSEALQAYGYTF.

This clonotype was seen many times. The V and J genes are TRBV7-8 and TRBJ2-6; TRBD2 is a possible D gene (5 bases). Per germline, CDR1 SGHVS and CDR2 FQNEAQ. V was shortened by 10 bases and J by 0 bases, with 16 bases between the two germline ends. This CDR3 is 16 amino acids long. The CDR3 protein is CAISEGVTSGANVLTF. CDR3 DNA sequence: TGTGCCATCTCCGAGGGAGTCACCTCTGGGGCCAACGTCCTGACTTTC. The full variable domain, completed using reference TRBV7-8 and TRBJ2-6, is GAGVSQSPRYKVAKRGQDVALRCDPISGHVSLFWYQQALGQGPEFLTYFQNEAQLDKSGLPSDRFFAERPEGSVSTLKIQRTQQEDSAVYLCAISEGVTSGANVLTFGAGSRLTVL.

This clonotype was picked up a small number of times. The V call is TRBV29-1, the J call TRBJ2-3, with D possibly being TRBD1 or TRBD2 (5 bases each). This CDR3 contains 13 residues. Germline values: CDR1 SQVTM, CDR2 ANQGSEA. V was pared by 7 bases and J by 4 bases, with 15 bases between. The CDR3 nucleotides are TGCAGCGGCGGGCTGGGGGAGTCAGATACGCAGTATTTT. Translated: CSGGLGESDTQYF.

The V and J genes are TRBV7-9 and TRBJ1-1; D gene uncertain. The CDR3 spans 11 residues. V shed 3 bases and J shed 6 bases, with 5 bases lying between them. Germline CDR1 and CDR2: SEHNR and FQNEAQ (reference sequence). CDR3 coding DNA: TGTGCCAGCAGCTTGAATGCTGAAGCTTTCTTT. The encoded protein is CASSLNAEAFF.